The 20 T cell receptor beta chains below come from one sample, sequenced in a study of response to subunit inactivated influenza vaccine. TCRdb recomputed calls from the RT-PCR reads with MiXCR, one row per CDR3 protein. This sample carries over 750,000 distinct CDR3 sequences, around 20% of them seen once, and the ten largest clones take 9.5% to 13%. The sample here was PBMCs from blood, taken more than 4 days after vaccination. The receptor set was obtained from a man aged 50 to 60 who received an inactivated influenza vaccine.

V usage is TRBV10-3 and J usage is TRBJ2-7; either TRBD1 or TRBD2 may fit D (5 bases each). This CDR3 has 13 amino acids. V was shortened by 2 bases and J by 5 bases, with 10 bases between the two germline ends. Germline V CDR1 and CDR2: ENHRY, SYGVKD. CDR3 in amino acids: CAISERGRNEQYF. The CDR3 DNA reads TGTGCCATCAGTGAGCGGGGCCGTAACGAGCAGTACTTC.

This clonotype was picked up a small number of times. This chain uses TRBV6-5 with TRBJ2-4; D may be TRBD1 or TRBD2 (5 bases each). Germline-derived CDR1 and CDR2 are MNHEY and SVGAGI. Trimming took off 6 bases at V and 14 bases at J, with 14 bases between the two ends. The CDR3 contains 11 residues. CDR3 sequence: CASRNRGKEYF. The DNA of the CDR3 is TGTGCCAGCAGGAACCGGGGCAAGGAGTACTTC.

This chain uses TRBV9 with TRBJ2-3; maybe TRBD2 (8 bases). The length of the CDR3 is 15 residues. Trimming removed 6 bases from V and 3 bases from J, with 17 bases in between. Germline-derived CDR1 and CDR2 are SGDLS and YYNGEE. CDR3 DNA: TGTGCCAGCAACCCGGGAGGGGGCGAGACAGATACGCAGTATTTT. This codes for CASNPGGGETDTQYF.

V and J are TRBV6-5 and TRBJ2-2; D might be TRBD1 or TRBD2, each matching 5 bases. Germline CDR1 is MNHEY and CDR2 is SVGAGI. V shed 2 bases and J shed 3 bases, with 7 bases lying between them. CDR3 length: 14 residues. CDR3 amino acids: CASSYRGDTGELFF. In DNA form, the CDR3 reads TGTGCCAGCAGTTACCGGGGCGACACCGGGGAGCTGTTTTTT.

This clonotype was observed a few times. V gene TRBV24-1 combines with J gene TRBJ2-1; 10 nucleotides match TRBD1. CDR3 length: 16 amino acids. The J segment lost 7 bases and the V segment lost 5 bases, leaving 10 bases of the junction unmatched. Germline CDR1 KGHDR, CDR2 SFDVKD. Here the CDR3 DNA reads TGTGCCACCAGTGGTTCCGGGACAGGGGTAAGGAATGAGCAGTTCTTC. This encodes CATSGSGTGVRNEQFF.

V gene TRBV6-2 or TRBV6-3 combines with J gene TRBJ2-7, with TRBD1 identical over 9 bases. Germline V gene sequence: CDR1 MNHEY, CDR2 SVGEGT. This CDR3 is 15 amino acids long. V lost 8 bases, J lost 6 bases, and 14 bases stayed unmatched. CDR3 nucleotide sequence: TGTGCCAGCCAAACTACCGGGACAGGGAGGACCGAGCAGTACTTC. Its protein product is CASQTTGTGRTEQYF.

V is TRBV6-2 or TRBV6-3 and J is TRBJ2-2; a possible D gene is TRBD2 (6 bases). Trimming pared 8 bases from V and 1 base from J, leaving 8 bases between. Looked up from germline, CDR1 is MNHEY and CDR2 is SVGEGT. The CDR3 spans 13 residues. This chain's CDR3 is CASAGLNTGELFF. CDR3 sequence (DNA): TGTGCCAGCGCGGGGTTGAACACCGGGGAGCTGTTTTTT.

CDR3: CASSLGGLVSDTQYF. CDR3 coding DNA: TGCGCCAGCAGCTTAGGAGGACTAGTCTCAGATACGCAGTATTTT. The gene calls are TRBV5-1 and TRBJ2-3; TRBD2 agrees at 7 bases. In germline, CDR1 is SGHRS, CDR2 YFSETQ. The trim removed 2 bases at V and 4 bases at J, leaving 7 bases unmatched. This CDR3 is 15 amino acids long.

This clonotype has just a few counts. V usage is TRBV28 and J usage is TRBJ2-3; D gene unclear. The CDR3 has 13 amino acids. Germline CDR1 MDHEN, CDR2 SYDVKM. Trimming stripped 5 bases from V and 6 bases from J, with 12 bases between. DNA for the CDR3: TGTGCCAGCAGTATCGGACGGGTGGATACGCAGTATTTT. Translation: CASSIGRVDTQYF.

V gene TRBV5-1 combines with J gene TRBJ1-4; possible D gene TRBD1, 5 bases. Germline V gene sequence: CDR1 SGHRS, CDR2 YFSETQ. V was shortened by 4 bases and J by 5 bases, with 15 bases between the two germline ends. The CDR3 loop spans 15 amino acids. The DNA for the CDR3 is TGCGCCAGCAGCACCTCCGGGGCACCCAATGAAAAACTGTTTTTT. Translated, it gives CASSTSGAPNEKLFF.

The chain joins TRBV14 to TRBJ2-1, with TRBD2 matching 9 bases. J gave up 8 bases and V 6 bases, and 14 bases lay outside the gene matches. Germline V CDR1 and CDR2: SGHDN, FVKESK. The CDR3 is 16 residues long. The CDR3: CASSPNAGLARHEQFF. CDR3 bases: TGTGCCAGCAGTCCTAACGCGGGACTAGCCCGCCATGAGCAGTTCTTC.

This clonotype was seen a handful of times. This chain uses TRBV10-3 with TRBJ2-7, with 12 bases identical to TRBD1. The CDR3 spans 14 residues. Trimming cost V 6 bases and J 7 bases; bases outside gene matches: 7. CDR1 and CDR2 (germline): ENHRY, SYGVKD. CDR3 DNA sequence: TGTGCCATCAGATCGGGACAGGGGGCGGGGGAGCAGTACTTC. Translation gives CAIRSGQGAGEQYF.

This clonotype came up a few times. The gene calls are TRBV20-1 and TRBJ2-1, with D perhaps TRBD1 (6 bases). V was shortened by 2 bases and J by 8 bases, with 16 bases between the two germline ends. Germline V gene sequence: CDR1 DFQATT, CDR2 SNEGSKA (reference sequence). This CDR3 spans 14 amino acids. The CDR3: CSARPPSTGYEQFF. CDR3 nucleotides: TGCAGTGCTAGACCCCCATCCACAGGGTATGAGCAGTTCTTC.

A remark on this clonotype: At one end, the junction sequence differs from germline, possibly due to a read error. The chain carries TRBV29-1 and TRBJ2-7; 8 bases fit TRBD1. The CDR3 contains 8 residues. Germline V CDR1 and CDR2: SQVTM, ANQGSEA. CDR3 sequence (DNA): TGCAGCGTCGACAGGGGAGTGTTC. Protein product: CSVDRGVF.

Worth noting for this clonotype: A single base separates this from a much larger clone, so it may be a read error. This sequence joins TRBV29-1 and TRBJ2-7; D is unclear. CDR1 is SQVTM and CDR2 is ANQGSEA in the germline V gene. CDR3 length equals 13 residues. Trimming cost V 6 bases and J 6 bases, with 18 bases left between them. The CDR3 DNA is TGCAGCGTCGCGCGCGGTAGTATAGGCGAGCAGTACTTC. Its protein is CSVARGSIGEQYF.

This clonotype was found many times. The rearrangement links TRBV20-1 to TRBJ2-1; 9 nucleotides agree with TRBD1. From germline, CDR1 is DFQATT and CDR2 SNEGSKA (reference sequence). The CDR3 runs to 14 residues. J was trimmed by 6 bases and V by 6 bases; bases with no gene match: 9. The CDR3 reads CSAETGGLFNEQFF. The CDR3, as DNA: TGCAGTGCCGAAACAGGGGGCTTGTTCAATGAGCAGTTCTTC.

The CDR3 sequence: CASSMRGGTAGIANTGELFF. The CDR3 nucleotides are TGTGCCAGCAGCATGAGGGGAGGGACAGCTGGTATCGCGAACACCGGGGAGCTGTTTTTT. The genes are TRBV5-4 and TRBJ2-2; D tentatively fits TRBD1 or TRBD2 (7 bases each). The CDR3 has 20 amino acids. V dropped 4 bases and J dropped 0 bases, with 25 bases sitting between them. Germline values: CDR1 SGHNT, CDR2 YYREEE (reference sequence).

The rearrangement links TRBV12-3 or TRBV12-4 to TRBJ2-7, with TRBD1 identical over 10 bases. With 5 bases clipped from V and 1 base from J, the junction kept 2 bases outside the gene matches. This CDR3 contains 14 residues. Written as DNA, the CDR3 is TGTGCCAGCAGTGGGACAGGGGTGTCCTACGAGCAGTACTTC. It is translated as CASSGTGVSYEQYF.

The V call is TRBV20-1, the J call TRBJ2-2; 13 bases are shared with TRBD2. CDR3 length: 16 residues. V dropped 6 bases and J dropped 0; count of bases not matched to a gene: 4. The germline V gene encodes CDR1 DFQATT and CDR2 SNEGSKA (reference sequence). For the CDR3, the DNA is TGCAGTGCCGGGACTAGCGGGAAACCGAACACCGGGGAGCTGTTTTTT. This encodes CSAGTSGKPNTGELFF.

The rearrangement links TRBV20-1 to TRBJ2-7; D tentatively reads TRBD1 or TRBD2 (5 bases each). The germline V and J ends were trimmed by 6 bases and 1 base, with 19 bases remaining between them. CDR1 is DFQATT and CDR2 is SNEGSKA in the germline V gene (reference sequence). The CDR3 consists of 15 residues. DNA for the CDR3: TGCAGTGCGGACAAGAGGGTACTTAGGTCCTACGAGCAGTACTTC. It codes for CSADKRVLRSYEQYF.